Below, 13 T cell receptor beta chains from the same sample are listed, as sequenced in a study of blood T cells in healthy people across ages. Combining a sample-barcoded 5' primer with a J-beta primer mix, a second PCR ran for about 6 to 12 cycles. TCRdb reprocessed the 5' RACE reads with MiXCR, giving one entry per CDR3 protein. The table lists some 1.4 million distinct CDR3 sequences, approximately 40% of them singletons, with roughly 7.9% in the top ten. Sample: blood. The receptors come from a woman between 18 and 29 years old in good health.

The table lists this clonotype with a few counts. The chain is built from TRBV10-3 and TRBJ2-7; the match to TRBD2 covers 13 bases. Trimming at V came to 8 bases and at J to 0 bases, leaving 1 base not matched to a gene. Germline V gives CDR1 ENHRY, CDR2 SYGVKD. The CDR3 is made up of 14 amino acids. The CDR3 region has the DNA TGTGCCATCCGGACTAGCGGGGGCTCCTACGAGCAGTACTTC. Translated: CAIRTSGGSYEQYF.

This clonotype was seen a few times. The chain couples TRBV20-1 to TRBJ1-2; D gene unclear. Trimming removed 0 bases at V and 13 bases at J, with 18 bases between. CDR3 size: 13 residues. CDR1 DFQATT and CDR2 SNEGSKA come from the germline V gene (reference sequence). The CDR3 DNA reads TGCAGTGCTAGAGATACCCTACAACGTGATCCCACCTTC. Translating gives CSARDTLQRDPTF.

This chain joins TRBV20-1 and TRBJ1-1; tentatively, D is TRBD1 (5 bases). The CDR3 contains 12 residues. Germline V gives CDR1 DFQATT, CDR2 SNEGSKA (reference sequence). As DNA, the CDR3 is TGCAGCGCCCCGACCCGCAGGGCTGAAGCTTTCTTT. Translated: CSAPTRRAEAFF.

This chain links TRBV7-8 with TRBJ1-1; D uncertain. V lost 1 base and J lost 2, with 11 bases in between. CDR3 length: 15 amino acids. CDR1 is SGHVS, CDR2 FQNEAQ, per germline. The CDR3 DNA reads as TGTGCCAGCAGCTTAGGAGTTGGCTTTAACACTGAAGCTTTCTTT. Protein product: CASSLGVGFNTEAFF.

This clonotype was seen a handful of times. V is TRBV7-2 and J is TRBJ2-3; 8 bases are a match to TRBD1. The ends lost 6 bases at V and 4 bases at J; junction bases unmatched: 6. Germline CDR1 reads SGHTA; CDR2 reads FQGNSA. This CDR3 spans 14 amino acids. The CDR3 nucleotides are TGTGCCAGCAGGCGAAACAGGGGGGCAGATACGCAGTATTTT. Protein sequence: CASRRNRGADTQYF.

This clonotype was recorded once. The CDR3, as DNA: TGTGCCAGCAGTGAAGCAAGATCCTACCAAGAGACCCAGTACTTC. Its protein is CASSEARSYQETQYF. The V call is TRBV2, the J call TRBJ2-5; no clear D gene. The V gene's germline CDR1 is SNHLY and CDR2 FYNNEI. V was trimmed by 0 bases and J by 0 bases, leaving 8 bases between them. The CDR3 contains 15 residues.

The V gene is TRBV5-1, the J gene TRBJ2-7; 11 bases map to TRBD2. The length of the CDR3 is 14 residues. Trimming at V came to 4 bases and at J to 5 bases, leaving 5 bases not matched to a gene. The germline V gene has CDR1 SGHRS and CDR2 YFSETQ. In nucleotides, the CDR3 is TGCGCCAGCAGCCCGCGGGGACTAGCGGACGAGCAGTACTTC. This encodes CASSPRGLADEQYF.

The V and J genes are TRBV5-1 and TRBJ1-1; 10 bases align to TRBD1. The junction had 3 bases not matched to a gene; V was cut back by 0 bases and J by 4 bases. Germline V CDR1 and CDR2: SGHRS, YFSETQ. CDR3 length equals 15 residues. The CDR3 region has the DNA TGCGCCAGCAGCTTGGAGGGACAGGGGACCACTGAAGCTTTCTTT. The encoded protein is CASSLEGQGTTEAFF. The entire variable domain, with the rest obtained from reference TRBV5-1 and TRBJ1-1, is as follows: KAGVTQTPRYLIKTRGQQVTLSCSPISGHRSVSWYQQTPGQGLQFLFEYFSETQRNKGNFPGRFSGRQFSNSRSEMNVSTLELGDSALYLCASSLEGQGTTEAFFGQGTRLTVV.

This clonotype was counted only a few times. This chain connects TRBV6-5 to TRBJ1-2; the D is unclear. Trimming took 6 bases from V and 8 from J, leaving 13 bases between them. The CDR3 consists of 12 residues. The germline CDR1 and CDR2 sequences are MNHEY and SVGAGI. The DNA for the CDR3 is TGTGCCAGCAGCAATTGGGCAGCCGGCTACACCTTC. Residues: CASSNWAAGYTF.

V and J are TRBV10-3 and TRBJ2-4; 12 bases agree with TRBD2. Gene TRBJ2-7 matches the end of the DNA better, so the J call may be wrong. Germline loops: CDR1 ENHRY, CDR2 SYGVKD. This CDR3 comprises 15 residues. This CDR3 is CAISESGLAGREQYF. As DNA, the CDR3 is TGTGCCATCAGTGAGTCAGGACTAGCGGGACGCGAGCAGTACTTC.

The chain has TRBV20-1 and TRBJ2-7; unclear D gene. V was clipped by 6 bases and J by 4 bases, with 10 bases between them. This CDR3 comprises 11 residues. Germline-derived CDR1 and CDR2 are DFQATT and SNEGSKA (reference sequence). The CDR3 region has the DNA TGCAGTGCCCGAAGGGAATACGAGCAGTACTTC. Translating it yields CSARREYEQYF.

About this clonotype: Mismatch with germline at one junction end may stem from a read error. The V gene is TRBV2, the J gene TRBJ2-7; the D gene is possibly TRBD1 (5 bases). Germline lookup yields CDR1 SNHLY and CDR2 FYNNEI. The CDR3 is made up of 13 amino acids. The CDR3 coding sequence is TGTGCCCGCAGTGAAGGGGTCTCCTACGAGCAGTACTTC. This gives the protein CARSEGVSYEQYF.

This clonotype came up a few times. The chain is built from TRBV20-1 and TRBJ2-5; D remains unclear. The germline CDR1 and CDR2 sequences are DFQATT and SNEGSKA (reference sequence). V was cut by 0 bases and J by 5 bases, with 13 bases left in between. CDR3 size: 14 residues. The CDR3 protein is CSARDRNFKETQYF. DNA of the CDR3: TGCAGTGCTAGAGACCGGAATTTCAAGGAGACCCAGTACTTC.